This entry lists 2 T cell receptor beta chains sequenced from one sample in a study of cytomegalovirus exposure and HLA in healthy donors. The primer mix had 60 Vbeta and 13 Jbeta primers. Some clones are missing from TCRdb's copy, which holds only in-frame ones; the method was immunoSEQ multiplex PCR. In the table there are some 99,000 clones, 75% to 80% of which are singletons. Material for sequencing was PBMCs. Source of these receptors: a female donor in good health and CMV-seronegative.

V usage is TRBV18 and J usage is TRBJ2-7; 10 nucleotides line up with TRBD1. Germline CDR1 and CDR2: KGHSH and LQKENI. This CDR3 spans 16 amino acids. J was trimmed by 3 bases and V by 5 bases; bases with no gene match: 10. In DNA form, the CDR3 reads TGTGCCAGCTCAACCACTCAGACAGGGGGCTTCTACGAGCAGTACTTC. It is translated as CASSTTQTGGFYEQYF.

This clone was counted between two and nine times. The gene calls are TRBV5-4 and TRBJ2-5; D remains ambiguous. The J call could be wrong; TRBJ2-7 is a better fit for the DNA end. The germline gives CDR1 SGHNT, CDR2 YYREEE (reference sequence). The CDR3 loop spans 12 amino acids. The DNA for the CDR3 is TGTGCCAGCAGCACACTGGAGTCCGAGCAGTACTTC. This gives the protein CASSTLESEQYF.